This section outlines one TCR beta chain sequence together with its context. No antigen is known for it. This sample stems from a study of cytomegalovirus exposure and HLA in healthy donors. General study points: A later analysis reportedly identified an Asian-associated ancestry cluster as carrying fewer N-insertions than the roughly 700-donor mean.

The primer mix had 60 Vbeta and 13 Jbeta primers. Libraries were prepared by immunoSEQ multiplex PCR; TCRdb keeps only in-frame clonotypes and omits some of them. The sample gives over 100,000 clones, approximately 82% of which show up once; about a fifth is in the top ten. The CDR3 runs 18 residues. The junction had 12 bases not matched to a gene; V was cut back by 3 bases and J by 4 bases. Germline CDR1 is SGHRS and CDR2 is YFSETQ. The chain links TRBV5-1 to TRBJ2-1, with 11 bases identical to TRBD2. This TCR derives from a man aged 25-45 years in good health and CMV-seropositive. Sequencing was done on a sample of PBMCs. DNA for the CDR3: TGCGCCAGCAGCTACGACACTTCTAGCGGGGGGTTGTACAATGAGCAGTTCTTC. Amino acid sequence: CASSYDTSSGGLYNEQFF.